Here is one T cell receptor (beta chain) with its context. Its specificity is not known. This entry comes from a study of T cell responses to AZD1222 COVID-19 vaccine. Points from the study as a whole: In all cases, repertoires were sampled only after the peak T cell response.

Sequencing used immunoSEQ multiplex PCR; TCRdb keeps in-frame clones, though not all of them. The sample lists around 180,000 clones, around 92% occurring once. V was cut by 0 bases and J by 8 bases, with 14 bases left in between. Germline V gene lookup returns CDR1 LGHNA and CDR2 YSLEER. There are 15 residues in the CDR3. The chain uses TRBV4-3 and TRBJ2-1; possible D gene TRBD2, 6 bases. This TCR derives from an adult in good health. Source: peripheral blood, taken on day 0 of AZD1222 vaccination. The CDR3 bases are TGCGCCAGCAGCCAAGAACCGGGAGCGCTGGATGAGCAGTTCTTC. Its translation is CASSQEPGALDEQFF.